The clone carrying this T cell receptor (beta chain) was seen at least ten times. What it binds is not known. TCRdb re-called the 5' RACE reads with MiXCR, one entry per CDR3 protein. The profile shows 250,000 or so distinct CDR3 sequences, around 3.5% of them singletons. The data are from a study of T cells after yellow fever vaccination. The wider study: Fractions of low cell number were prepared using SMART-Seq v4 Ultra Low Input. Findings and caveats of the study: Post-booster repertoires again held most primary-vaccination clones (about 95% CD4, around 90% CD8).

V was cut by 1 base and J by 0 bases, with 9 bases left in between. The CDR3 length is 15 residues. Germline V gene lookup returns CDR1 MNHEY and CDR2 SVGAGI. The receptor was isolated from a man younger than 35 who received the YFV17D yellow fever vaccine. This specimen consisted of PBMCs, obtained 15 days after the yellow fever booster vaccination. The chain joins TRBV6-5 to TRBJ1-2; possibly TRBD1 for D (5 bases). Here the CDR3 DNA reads TGTGCCAGCAGTTACTACGGGACCGCTAACTATGGCTACACCTTC. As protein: CASSYYGTANYGYTF.